The 19 T cell receptor beta chains below come from one sample, sequenced in a study of cytomegalovirus exposure and HLA in healthy donors. The study ran its PCR with 60 Vbeta and 13 Jbeta primers. The assay was immunoSEQ multiplex PCR, and TCRdb's table has in-frame clones only and misses some. The profile covers around 200,000 clones, with 82% appearing a single time and 2.5% to 3.5% taken by the ten largest. Sequencing used PBMCs. These receptors were taken from a middle-aged woman in good health and CMV-seronegative.

The table lists this clone with a count of one. The chain recombines TRBV6-5 with TRBJ2-7, with D possibly being TRBD2 (5 bases). Germline lookup yields CDR1 MNHEY and CDR2 SVGAGI. V was clipped by 8 bases and J by 3 bases, with 5 bases between them. This CDR3 has 10 amino acids. Here the CDR3 DNA reads TGTGCCAGCGGGAGCTACGAGCAGTACTTC. Encoded protein: CASGSYEQYF.

This clone was seen a few times. The genes are TRBV7-9 and TRBJ2-7; 8 positions match TRBD1. V lost 3 bases to trimming and J lost 4 bases; unmatched junction nucleotides: 2. The CDR3 extends over 13 amino acids. Germline V lookup: CDR1 SEHNR, CDR2 FQNEAQ (reference sequence). The DNA of the CDR3 is TGTGCCAGCAGCTTTGGACAGGGTTACGAGCAGTACTTC. The encoded protein is CASSFGQGYEQYF.

The chain employs TRBV15 and TRBJ2-1; TRBD2 agrees at 12 bases. The CDR3 is 18 residues long. Trimming removed 5 bases from V and 6 bases from J; junction bases left unmatched: 14. Germline CDR1 LNHNV, CDR2 YYDKDF (reference sequence). CDR3 region: CATSPTVLAGGLSNEQFF. The CDR3, as DNA: TGTGCCACCAGCCCGACGGTGCTAGCGGGAGGGTTGAGCAATGAGCAGTTCTTC.

CDR3 DNA sequence: TGTGCAAGTCGCTTGGGCCGGGGGGACACTGGCTACACCTTC. It codes for CASRLGRGDTGYTF. The chain combines TRBV12-2 with TRBJ1-2. TRBV12-2 is designated a pseudogene. This CDR3 region has 14 residues.

The rearrangement joins TRBV18 to TRBJ2-7; 11 bases are shared with TRBD1. The junction had 4 bases not matched to a gene; V was cut back by 6 bases and J by 3 bases. The V gene's germline CDR1 is KGHSH and CDR2 LQKENI. This CDR3 region has 14 residues. The CDR3 loop reads CASSSGTGGYEQYF. The DNA for the CDR3 is TGTGCCAGCTCGTCCGGGACAGGGGGCTACGAGCAGTACTTC.

In this sample, this clone turned up once. The chain is built from TRBV5-1 and TRBJ1-4; 8 bases align to TRBD1. The V and J ends lost 3 bases and 1 base, in that order; junction bases with no gene match: 8. Germline values: CDR1 SGHRS, CDR2 YFSETQ. There are 17 residues in the CDR3. The CDR3 nucleotides are TGCGCCAGCAGCTGGGACAGGTCGGGAAAAACTAATGAAAAACTGTTTTTT. Translating gives CASSWDRSGKTNEKLFF.

The chain employs TRBV6-5 and TRBJ2-1, with a tentative D call TRBD2 (6 bases). There are 13 residues in the CDR3. Trimming took off 5 bases at V and 10 bases at J, with 15 bases between the two ends. The germline gives CDR1 MNHEY, CDR2 SVGAGI. As DNA, the CDR3 is TGTGCCAGCAGTCACGGGACTGGCGTCGAGCAGTTCTTC. Protein product: CASSHGTGVEQFF.

This clone was detected only once. This sequence joins TRBV18 and TRBJ2-3; 10 bases align to TRBD2. CDR1 and CDR2 from the germline V gene are KGHSH and LQKENI. V gave up 3 bases and J gave up 1 base; unmatched junction bases: 4. This CDR3 is built from 16 residues. CDR3 bases: TGTGCCAGCTCACCTTCAGCGGGGGGGCGCACAGATACGCAGTATTTT. Residues: CASSPSAGGRTDTQYF.

This rearrangement joins TRBV21-1 to TRBJ1-2; the table gives TRBD1 as D, unverified against the DNA. TRBV21-1 is tagged as a pseudogene. The CDR3 contains 16 residues. Here the CDR3 reads CASSTKRVTGTNGYTF. The CDR3 nucleotides are TGTGCCAGCAGCACAAAACGGGTGACAGGAACAAATGGCTACACCTTC.

V is TRBV5-4 and J is TRBJ2-5; D possibly corresponds to TRBD1 (6 bases). V shed 0 bases and J shed 5 bases, with 17 bases lying between them. Per germline, CDR1 SGHNT and CDR2 YYREEE (reference sequence). The CDR3 covers 16 residues. Here the CDR3 reads CASSLAGQPKWETQYF. Written as DNA, the CDR3 is TGTGCCAGCAGCTTGGCAGGACAGCCAAAATGGGAGACCCAGTACTTC.

This rearrangement joins TRBV2 to TRBJ2-2, with 7 bases lining up with TRBD2. With 5 bases clipped from V and 4 bases from J, the junction kept 13 bases outside the gene matches. The CDR3 length is 17 residues. Germline loops: CDR1 SNHLY, CDR2 FYNNEI. The CDR3: CASSKRGVLTRTGELFF. The CDR3 bases are TGTGCCAGCAGTAAGCGGGGCGTCCTAACCCGCACCGGGGAGCTGTTTTTT.

The chain links TRBV30 to TRBJ2-2, with D perhaps TRBD1 (5 bases). V was clipped by 0 bases and J by 3 bases, with 14 bases between them. The CDR3 loop spans 16 amino acids. Germline values: CDR1 GTSNPN, CDR2 SVGIG (reference sequence). In DNA, the CDR3 is TGTGCCTGGAGTGTACGAAGCAGGGCGTACACCGGGGAGCTGTTTTTT. Its translation is CAWSVRSRAYTGELFF.

This rearrangement joins TRBV28 to TRBJ1-3, with unresolved D. Trimming shortened V by 4 bases and J by 4 bases, and 8 bases separated the two germline ends. The CDR3 totals 13 residues. Germline V lookup: CDR1 MDHEN, CDR2 SYDVKM. DNA of the CDR3: TGTGCCAGCAGTTCACTGATGGGAAACACCATATATTTT. Translating it yields CASSSLMGNTIYF.

In its sample, this clone was seen a few times. This chain connects TRBV5-6 to TRBJ1-4; D gene uncertain. CDR3 length: 16 amino acids. Germline V lookup: CDR1 SGHDT, CDR2 YYEEEE. V was clipped by 2 bases and J by 0 bases, with 11 bases between them. The CDR3 DNA reads as TGTGCCAGCAGCTTTTCGGAGAGTGCAACTAATGAAAAACTGTTTTTT. It encodes CASSFSESATNEKLFF.

The rearrangement uses TRBV27 and TRBJ1-2; 7 nucleotides line up with TRBD1. The CDR3 covers 12 residues. Germline CDR1 is MNHEY and CDR2 is SMNVEV (reference sequence). After removal of 6 bases from V and 8 bases from J, the junction contained 6 bases not matched to a gene. CDR3 protein: CASRGQGDGYTF. The CDR3 DNA follows: TGTGCCAGCAGGGGGCAGGGGGACGGCTACACCTTC.

The chain is built from TRBV27 and TRBJ2-1; maybe TRBD2 (5 bases). Germline V gene data show CDR1 as MNHEY and CDR2 as SMNVEV (reference sequence). The CDR3 sequence is 11 residues long. Between the trimmed V and J ends, which lost 10 bases and 15 bases, there was a span of 19 bases. The DNA for the CDR3 is TGTGCCACCCAGTCCGGACTTTTCTGGTTCTTC. Its protein is CATQSGLFWFF.

The chain is built from TRBV4-1 and TRBJ2-7; 8 nucleotides match TRBD2. After removal of 4 bases from V and 5 bases from J, the junction contained 10 bases not matched to a gene. The CDR3 covers 15 residues. Germline V gene sequence: CDR1 MGHRA, CDR2 YSYEKL. The DNA for the CDR3 is TGCGCCAGCAGCCTAAGGTTAGCGGGATACGACGAGCAGTACTTC. It is translated as CASSLRLAGYDEQYF.

In this sample, this clone turned up once. This chain links TRBV6-1 with TRBJ2-2; D possibly corresponds to TRBD1 (5 bases). CDR3 length: 13 amino acids. Trimming pared 6 bases from V and 5 bases from J, leaving 10 bases between. Germline V lookup: CDR1 MNHNS, CDR2 SASEGT. CDR3 coding DNA: TGTGCCAGCAGAGTCACAGGTACCGGGGAGCTGTTTTTT. Translation gives CASRVTGTGELFF.

The chain has TRBV25-1 and TRBJ2-7; 8 bases align to TRBD2. This CDR3 region has 16 residues. Germline CDR1 MGHDK, CDR2 SYGVNS. V shed 1 base, J shed 5 bases, and the junction held 10 bases outside the gene matches. The CDR3 is CASSESPGLGVHEQYF. The CDR3 coding sequence is TGTGCCAGCAGTGAATCCCCGGGACTAGGTGTCCACGAGCAGTACTTC.